This T cell receptor (beta chain) was sequenced in a study of cytomegalovirus exposure and HLA in healthy donors. Germline V gives CDR1 LNHDA, CDR2 SQIVND (reference sequence). The junction had 5 bases not matched to a gene; V was cut back by 5 bases and J by 2 bases. CDR3 size: 14 residues. This PCR relied on a set of 60 Vbeta primers and 13 Jbeta primers. Sequencing was performed with immunoSEQ multiplex PCR; in TCRdb, only in-frame clones are kept and a portion is missing. The sample holds 120,000 or so clones, approximately 87% seen once. The material sequenced was PBMCs. This sequence was found in a man aged 18 to 35 in good health and CMV-seropositive. The chain links TRBV19 to TRBJ2-7, with 8 nucleotides matching TRBD2. The CDR3 coding sequence is TGTGCCAGTAGTGTGACTAGCGTGGCCTACGAGCAGTACTTC. It specifies CASSVTSVAYEQYF.